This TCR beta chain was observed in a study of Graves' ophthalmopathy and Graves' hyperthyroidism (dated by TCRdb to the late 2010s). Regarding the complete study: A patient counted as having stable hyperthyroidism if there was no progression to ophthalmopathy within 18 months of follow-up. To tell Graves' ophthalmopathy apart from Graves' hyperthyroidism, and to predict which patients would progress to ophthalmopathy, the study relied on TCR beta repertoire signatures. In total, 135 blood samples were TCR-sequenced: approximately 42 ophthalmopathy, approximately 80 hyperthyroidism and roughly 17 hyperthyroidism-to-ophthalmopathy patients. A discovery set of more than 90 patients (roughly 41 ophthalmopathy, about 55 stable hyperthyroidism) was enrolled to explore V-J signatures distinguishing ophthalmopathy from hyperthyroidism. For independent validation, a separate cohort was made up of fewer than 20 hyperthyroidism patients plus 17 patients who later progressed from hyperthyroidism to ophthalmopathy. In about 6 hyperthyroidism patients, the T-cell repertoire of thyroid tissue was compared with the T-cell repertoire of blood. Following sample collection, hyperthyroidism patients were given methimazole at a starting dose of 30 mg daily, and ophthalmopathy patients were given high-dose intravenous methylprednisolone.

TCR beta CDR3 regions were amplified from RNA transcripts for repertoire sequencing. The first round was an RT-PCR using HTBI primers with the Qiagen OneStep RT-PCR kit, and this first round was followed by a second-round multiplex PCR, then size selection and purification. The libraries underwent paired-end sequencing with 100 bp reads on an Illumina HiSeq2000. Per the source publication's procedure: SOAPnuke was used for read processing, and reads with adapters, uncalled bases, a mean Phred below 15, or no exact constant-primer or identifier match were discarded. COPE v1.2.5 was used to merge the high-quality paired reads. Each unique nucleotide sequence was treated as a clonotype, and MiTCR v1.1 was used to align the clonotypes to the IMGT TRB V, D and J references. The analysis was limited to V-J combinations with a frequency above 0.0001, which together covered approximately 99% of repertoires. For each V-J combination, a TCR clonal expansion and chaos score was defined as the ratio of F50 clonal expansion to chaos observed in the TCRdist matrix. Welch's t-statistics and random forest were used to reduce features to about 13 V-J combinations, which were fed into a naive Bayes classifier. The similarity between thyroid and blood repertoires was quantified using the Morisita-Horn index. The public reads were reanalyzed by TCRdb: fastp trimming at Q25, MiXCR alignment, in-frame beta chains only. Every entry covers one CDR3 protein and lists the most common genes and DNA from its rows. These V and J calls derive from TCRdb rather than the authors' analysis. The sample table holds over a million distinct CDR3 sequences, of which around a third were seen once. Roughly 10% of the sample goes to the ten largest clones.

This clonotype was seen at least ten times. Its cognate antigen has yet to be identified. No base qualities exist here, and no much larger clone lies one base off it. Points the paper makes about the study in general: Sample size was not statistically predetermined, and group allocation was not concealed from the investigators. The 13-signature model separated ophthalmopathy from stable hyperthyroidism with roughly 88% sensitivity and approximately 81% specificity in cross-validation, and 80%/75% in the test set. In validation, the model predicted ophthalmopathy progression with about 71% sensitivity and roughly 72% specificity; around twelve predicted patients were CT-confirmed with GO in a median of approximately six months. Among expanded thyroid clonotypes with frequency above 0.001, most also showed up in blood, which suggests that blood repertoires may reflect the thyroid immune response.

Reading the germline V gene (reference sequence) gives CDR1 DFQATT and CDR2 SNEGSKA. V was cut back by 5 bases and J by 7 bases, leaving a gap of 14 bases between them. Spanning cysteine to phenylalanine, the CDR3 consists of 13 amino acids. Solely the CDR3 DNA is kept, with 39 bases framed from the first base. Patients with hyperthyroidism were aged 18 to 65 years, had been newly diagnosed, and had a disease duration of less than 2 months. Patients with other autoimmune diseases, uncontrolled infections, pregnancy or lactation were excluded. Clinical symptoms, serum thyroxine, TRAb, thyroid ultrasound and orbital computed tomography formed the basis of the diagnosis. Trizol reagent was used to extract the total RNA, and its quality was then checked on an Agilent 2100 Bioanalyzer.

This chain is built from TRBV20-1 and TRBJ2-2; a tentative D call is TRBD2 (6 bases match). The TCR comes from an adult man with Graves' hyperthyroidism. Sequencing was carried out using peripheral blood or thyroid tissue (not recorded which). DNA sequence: TGCAGTGCTGTAGGAGGAGGGGACGGGGAGCTGTTTTTT. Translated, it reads CSAVGGGDGELFF.